A selection of T cell receptor beta chains follows, all from one sample in a study of shared clonotypes between healthy human individuals. Data came from immunoSEQ multiplex PCR; TCRdb stores just in-frame clones and leaves some out. Among under 1,900,000 clones listed, approximately 98.5% were seen once. Sequenced sample: naive CD4+ T cells sorted from blood. The receptors were sampled from a man in his thirties or forties in good health. Both conserved end residues are part of each CDR3. Fields, in order: V gene, clone size, CDR3 length, D gene, J gene, CDR3 DNA, CDR3 protein. The D gene is left open where the match is weak. Rows give clone size only sometimes, using once, few, many, or a class for an expanded clone.

TRBV28	.	18	.	TRBJ2-7	TGTGCCAGCAGTCCACTAGGGGGAGGCCTTTTTTACGAAGGCGAGCAGTACTTC	CASSPLGGGLFYEGEQYF
TRBV7-9	once	15	TRBD1	TRBJ1-5	TGTGCCAGCAGCTTAGGACAGGGACTCAATCAGCCCCAGCATTTT	CASSLGQGLNQPQHF
TRBV6-5	.	13	.	TRBJ2-7	TGTGCCAGCAGTTTGGTCCGAGCCCACGAGCAGTACTTC	CASSLVRAHEQYF
TRBV29-1	.	12	.	TRBJ2-5	TGCAGCGCTAGAGGACCACAAGAGACCCAGTACTTC	CSARGPQETQYF
TRBV4-1	.	15	.	TRBJ1-5	TGCGCCAGCAGCCAAGAAACGGGTCGGAATCAGCCCCAGCATTTT	CASSQETGRNQPQHF
TRBV7-9	once	13	.	TRBJ1-1	TGTGCCAGCAGCGACAGTTGGGGCACTGAAGCTTTCTTT	CASSDSWGTEAFF
TRBV2	.	15	TRBD1	TRBJ2-2	TGTGCCAGCAGTGGAGGGACAGGGAACACCGGGGAGCTGTTTTTT	CASSGGTGNTGELFF
TRBV25-1	.	13	.	TRBJ2-5	TGTGCCAGCAGTGACAGGGTGAGGGAGACCCAGTACTTC	CASSDRVRETQYF
TRBV5-6	.	16	TRBD2	TRBJ2-7	TGTGCCAGCAGCACGGCCACTAGCGGGAGGATCGGCGAGCAGTACTTC	CASSTATSGRIGEQYF
TRBV20-1	.	10	.	TRBJ2-1	TGCAGTGCTAGAGATCAGAGGCAGTTCTTC	CSARDQRQFF
TRBV7-2	.	15	.	TRBJ2-2	TGTGCCAGCAGTCCTCAGGGGGGAGGCACCGGGGAGCTGTTTTTT	CASSPQGGGTGELFF
TRBV7-2	.	14	.	TRBJ2-3	TGTGCCAGCAGCTTGGGGGGACTGACAGATACGCAGTATTTT	CASSLGGLTDTQYF
TRBV29-1	.	11	.	TRBJ1-2	TGCAGCGTTGGGAGGGAGGCTGGCTACACCTTC	CSVGREAGYTF
TRBV28	.	16	.	TRBJ1-5	TGTGCCAGCAGTTTCGGGGACGAAAGGCCCAATCAGCCCCAGCATTTT	CASSFGDERPNQPQHF
TRBV4-3	.	17	TRBD2	TRBJ2-3	TGCGCCAGCAGCCAAGATTGGGCGGGAGGACACACAGATACGCAGTATTTT	CASSQDWAGGHTDTQYF
TRBV6-1	.	14	.	TRBJ1-2	TGTGCCAGCAGTGAAAGGGGTCCTATCTATGGCTACACCTTC	CASSERGPIYGYTF